The 29 T cell receptor beta chains reported below all come from one sample, sequenced in a study of radiotherapy plus CTLA-4 blockade in lung cancer. This table comes from immunoSEQ multiplex PCR, and its TCRdb copy is limited to in-frame clones, with some not included. The sample records tens of thousands of clones, about three quarters being singletons. The source material was peripheral blood, sampled from a patient treated with radiotherapy plus ipilimumab. Receptors were obtained from a human donor with non-small cell lung cancer who had stable disease on radiotherapy plus ipilimumab.

The V call is TRBV18, the J call TRBJ2-7; D remains unclear. This CDR3 spans 12 amino acids. From germline, CDR1 is KGHSH and CDR2 LQKENI. Trimming pared 3 bases from V and 1 base from J, leaving 4 bases between. CDR3 nucleotides: TGTGCCAGCTCACCTTCTTCCTACGAGCAGTACGTC. As protein: CASSPSSYEQYV.

This clone occurred once. The chain carries TRBV6-5 and TRBJ1-2; D uncertain. The CDR3 consists of 14 residues. From germline, CDR1 is MNHEY and CDR2 SVGAGI. Between the trimmed V and J ends, which lost 7 bases and 2 bases, there was a span of 14 bases. CDR3 in amino acids: CASTPDPGNYGYTF. CDR3 sequence (DNA): TGTGCCAGCACCCCGGACCCGGGGAACTATGGCTACACCTTC.

The gene calls are TRBV6-1 and TRBJ2-7; 8 positions match TRBD2. The germline V gene has CDR1 MNHNS and CDR2 SASEGT. CDR3 length: 14 residues. The V and J ends lost 6 bases and 2 bases, in that order; junction bases with no gene match: 6. The CDR3 sequence is CASSQIAGPYEQYF. CDR3 nucleotides: TGTGCCAGCAGCCAAATAGCGGGACCCTACGAGCAGTACTTC.

The V and J genes are TRBV5-1 and TRBJ1-1; D is uncertain. V was shortened by 4 bases and J by 1 base, with 11 bases between the two germline ends. Germline V lookup: CDR1 SGHRS, CDR2 YFSETQ. The CDR3 is 14 amino acids. As DNA, the CDR3 is TGCGCCAGCAGCAACCCCGGAGGGAACACTGAAGCTTTCTTT. This encodes CASSNPGGNTEAFF.

This clone was counted between two and nine times. The rearrangement links TRBV6-6 to TRBJ2-5; D tentatively fits TRBD1 or TRBD2 (5 bases each). V lost 0 bases, J lost 1 base, and 9 bases lay in between. This CDR3 spans 15 amino acids. Germline V lookup: CDR1 MNHNY, CDR2 SVGAGI (reference sequence). CDR3 sequence reads: CASSYSGTLQETQYF. CDR3 bases: TGTGCCAGCAGTTACTCGGGGACCCTCCAAGAGACCCAGTACTTC.

The J gene is TRBJ1-1, the V gene TRBV14; no clear D. Germline-derived CDR1 and CDR2 are SGHDN and FVKESK. The CDR3 spans 14 residues. Between the trimmed V and J ends, which lost 1 base and 2 bases, there was a span of 8 bases. CDR3 amino acids: CASSQVWANTEAFF. The DNA of the CDR3 is TGTGCCAGCAGCCAAGTATGGGCTAACACTGAAGCTTTCTTT.

The chain joins TRBV11-2 to TRBJ2-1; TRBD2 matches at 13 bases. CDR1 is SGHAT, CDR2 FQNNGV, per germline. V lost 5 bases and J lost 7; bases outside the gene matches: 8. The CDR3 length is 16 residues. Here the CDR3 reads CASSPTSGGAWNEQFF. As DNA, the CDR3 is TGTGCCAGCAGCCCTACTAGCGGGGGGGCCTGGAATGAGCAGTTCTTC. Filled out from reference TRBV11-2 and TRBJ2-1, the complete variable domain reads EAGVAQSPRYKIIEKRQSVAFWCNPISGHATLYWYQQILGQGPKLLIQFQNNGVVDDSQLPKDRFSAERLKGVDSTLKIQPAKLEDSAVYLCASSPTSGGAWNEQFFGPGTRLTVL.

The chain recombines TRBV27 with TRBJ1-2; TRBD1 is a possible D gene (6 bases). Germline V gives CDR1 MNHEY, CDR2 SMNVEV (reference sequence). The CDR3 is 14 amino acids. The V and J ends lost 2 bases and 11 bases respectively, with 18 bases between them. Here the CDR3 DNA reads TGTGCCAGCAGTTTACTATCGGAAGGGGGGACTTACACCTTC. Protein sequence: CASSLLSEGGTYTF.

The CDR3 DNA follows: TGTGCCTGGGGCTACGGACAGTTCAACACTGAAGCTTTCTTT. Protein sequence: CAWGYGQFNTEAFF. This rearrangement joins TRBV30 to TRBJ1-1, with D perhaps matching TRBD1 (6 bases). CDR1 and CDR2 from the germline V gene are GTSNPN and SVGIG (reference sequence). V lost 5 bases and J lost 2, with 15 bases in between. The CDR3 covers 14 residues.

In this sample, this clone turned up a few times. The chain recombines TRBV10-1 with TRBJ2-2; D is unclear. V lost 0 bases to trimming and J lost 7 bases, with 9 bases between them. Germline loops: CDR1 WNHNN, CDR2 SYGVQD (reference sequence). CDR3 length equals 14 residues. DNA for the CDR3: TGCGCCAGCAGTGAGTCGCGGCAGAGCGGGGAGCTGTTTTTT. Its protein product is CASSESRQSGELFF.

J is TRBJ2-2 and V is TRBV19; 8 bases match TRBD2. V shed 6 bases, J shed 6 bases, and the junction held 6 bases outside the gene matches. The CDR3 has 14 residues. CDR1 is LNHDA and CDR2 is SQIVND in the germline V gene (reference sequence). The CDR3 spells CASRDSGVAGELFF. In nucleotides, the CDR3 is TGTGCCAGTAGGGATAGCGGGGTCGCCGGGGAGCTGTTTTTT.

CDR3 region: CAIRSGAGEKLFF. CDR3 DNA sequence: TGTGCCATCAGGTCGGGGGCTGGGGAAAAACTGTTTTTT. V gene TRBV10-3 combines with J gene TRBJ1-4, with D perhaps matching TRBD1 (6 bases). Trimming cost V 6 bases and J 8 bases, with 13 bases left between them. Looked up from germline, CDR1 is ENHRY and CDR2 is SYGVKD. The CDR3 runs to 13 residues.

The chain uses TRBV19 and TRBJ1-6, with 8 bases aligning to TRBD1. The CDR3 is 17 residues long. The J segment lost 5 bases and the V segment lost 5 bases, leaving 11 bases of the junction unmatched. Germline V lookup: CDR1 LNHDA, CDR2 SQIVND (reference sequence). Here the CDR3 DNA reads TGTGCCAGTAGTCCAAACCTCGGGACAGGTCATAATTCACCCCTCCACTTT. It yields the protein CASSPNLGTGHNSPLHF.

This rearrangement joins TRBV6-5 to TRBJ2-6, with D unclear. Germline-derived CDR1 and CDR2 are MNHEY and SVGAGI. V was cut by 8 bases and J by 0 bases, with 8 bases left in between. The CDR3 runs to 14 residues. CDR3 residues: CASRTASGANVLTF. CDR3 DNA: TGTGCCAGCCGGACGGCCTCTGGGGCCAACGTCCTGACTTTC.

The CDR3 DNA follows: TGCGCCAGCAACCGAGGACTAGCGGACCAAGAGACCCAGTACTTC. Residues: CASNRGLADQETQYF. The rearrangement uses TRBV5-1 and TRBJ2-5; 10 nucleotides agree with TRBD2. V was pared by 6 bases and J by 0 bases, with 5 bases of the junction left unmatched. The CDR3 sequence is 15 residues long. Per the germline V gene, CDR1 is SGHRS and CDR2 is YFSETQ.

This chain links TRBV28 with TRBJ1-1; unclear D gene. The V gene's germline CDR1 is MDHEN and CDR2 SYDVKM. Deletions cut 7 bases from V and 5 bases from J, with 11 bases between. This CDR3 spans 12 amino acids. The DNA for the CDR3 is TGTGCCAGCACGGGGAGGTGGACTGAAGCTTTCTTT. It codes for CASTGRWTEAFF.

The V and J genes are TRBV7-6 and TRBJ2-3; 9 bases fit TRBD1. This CDR3 is 17 amino acids long. V was clipped by 1 base and J by 3 bases; unmatched bases: 8. Germline values: CDR1 SGHVS, CDR2 FNYEAQ. CDR3 sequence reads: CASSLGFPGQGTDTQYF. The CDR3 coding sequence is TGTGCCAGCAGCTTAGGATTTCCGGGACAGGGTACAGATACGCAGTATTTT.

The rearrangement joins TRBV28 to TRBJ1-1; D gene ambiguous. The V end lost 5 bases, the J end lost 5 bases, and 18 bases lay between the germline ends. The CDR3 has 15 residues. CDR1 and CDR2 from the germline V gene are MDHEN and SYDVKM. CDR3 in DNA: TGTGCCAGCAGTGTTCCCGGGCCGCTGGGGACTGAAGCTTTCTTT. This translates into CASSVPGPLGTEAFF.

J is TRBJ2-1 and V is TRBV11-3, with D possibly TRBD1 on 6 matching bases. Germline V lookup: CDR1 SGHNT, CDR2 YENEEA. V shed 5 bases and J shed 1 base, with 12 bases lying between them. The CDR3 covers 15 residues. In DNA, the CDR3 is TGTGCCAGCAGCGTGGACAGACTATCCTACAATGAGCAGTTCTTC. It translates to CASSVDRLSYNEQFF.

V is TRBV21-1 and J is TRBJ1-1. TRBV21-1 is shown as a pseudogene. This CDR3 comprises 17 residues. This CDR3 reads CASSKEGGASQNTEAFF. The CDR3 DNA reads TGTGCCAGCAGCAAAGAGGGGGGGGCCTCCCAAAACACTGAAGCTTTCTTT.

This clone occurred a few times. The chain has TRBV12-5 and TRBJ1-4; D is ambiguous. Germline assignment: CDR1 LGHNT and CDR2 FRNRAP. This CDR3 has 14 residues. V dropped 1 base and J dropped 7 bases, with 10 bases sitting between them. CDR3 sequence: CASGLDSEGEKLFF. CDR3 bases: TGTGCTAGTGGTTTGGACAGTGAGGGTGAAAAACTGTTTTTT.

V gene TRBV6-1 combines with J gene TRBJ2-7; D is perhaps TRBD2 (6 bases). This CDR3 has 13 amino acids. Germline CDR1 MNHNS, CDR2 SASEGT. Deletions cut 3 bases from V and 0 bases from J, with 6 bases between. This CDR3 is CASSETSSYEQYF. CDR3 coding DNA: TGTGCCAGCAGTGAGACTAGCTCCTACGAGCAGTACTTC.

This clone showed up just a few times. The rearrangement links TRBV28 to TRBJ1-2; D is ambiguous. V lost 8 bases, J lost 5 bases, and 18 bases lay in between. CDR3 length equals 14 residues. Per the germline V gene, CDR1 is MDHEN and CDR2 is SYDVKM. CDR3 DNA: TGTGCCAGCTCGGCGACACAAGTTCCTTATGGCTACACCTTC. Translation gives CASSATQVPYGYTF.

The sample holds one count of this clone. The V gene is TRBV28, the J gene TRBJ2-5, with TRBD1 identical over 8 bases. Germline CDR1 is MDHEN and CDR2 is SYDVKM. Trimming at V came to 5 bases and at J to 5 bases, leaving 7 bases not matched to a gene. This CDR3 contains 14 residues. CDR3 nucleotides: TGTGCCAGCAGTCAAGGTGGACAGGGTGAGACCCAGTACTTC. It is translated as CASSQGGQGETQYF.

V usage is TRBV5-1 and J usage is TRBJ2-6; 9 nucleotides match TRBD1. The CDR3 runs 18 residues. Per germline, CDR1 SGHRS and CDR2 YFSETQ. Trimming removed 4 bases from V and 0 bases from J; junction bases left unmatched: 8. The CDR3 spells CASSDRTGVGSGANVLTF. The CDR3 DNA follows: TGCGCCAGCAGCGACAGGACAGGGGTGGGCTCTGGGGCCAACGTCCTGACTTTC.

CDR3 sequence: CASSLHTTGSDTQYF. DNA of the CDR3: TGTGCCAGCAGCCTCCATACCACAGGGTCGGATACGCAGTATTTT. This chain links TRBV11-3 with TRBJ2-3; D perhaps matches TRBD1 (6 bases). The CDR3 is made up of 15 amino acids. V was shortened by 5 bases and J by 6 bases, with 18 bases between the two germline ends. CDR1 and CDR2 (germline): SGHNT, YENEEA.

This clone was seen only a few times. The chain is built from TRBV6-1 and TRBJ2-2; no firm D call. The germline V gene encodes CDR1 MNHNS and CDR2 SASEGT. This CDR3 comprises 15 residues. Trimming took off 1 base at V and 0 bases at J, with 6 bases between the two ends. CDR3 coding DNA: TGTGCCAGCAGTGAAGGGGGTTCGAACACCGGGGAGCTGTTTTTT. It translates to CASSEGGSNTGELFF.

The V gene is TRBV6-5, the J gene TRBJ1-1; the match to TRBD1 covers 7 bases. The germline gives CDR1 MNHEY, CDR2 SVGAGI. CDR3 length: 13 amino acids. The J segment lost 4 bases and the V segment lost 6 bases, leaving 5 bases of the junction unmatched. The CDR3 DNA reads as TGTGCCAGCAGCACGGACAGGCGCACTGAAGCTTTCTTT. Its protein product is CASSTDRRTEAFF.

The rearrangement uses TRBV10-1 and TRBJ2-4; D not certain. The ends were cut back, 6 bases at V and 0 bases at J, with 9 bases in the middle. The CDR3 has 14 amino acids. CDR1 and CDR2 (germline): WNHNN, SYGVQD (reference sequence). DNA of the CDR3: TGCGCCAGCAGAAGGAAAATAGCCAAAAACATTCAGTACTTC. Its translation: CASRRKIAKNIQYF.